This TCR beta chain originates from a study of technical replicates of blood from a handful of donors. TCRdb's table, derived via immunoSEQ multiplex PCR, lists solely in-frame clones and lacks some. The data contain around 80,000 clones, about nine tenths of them singletons. Specimen: T cells isolated from PBMCs. The TCR comes from a human donor in good health.

CDR3 DNA: TGTGCCAGCAGTCCGGACACCTATAGCAATCAGCCCCAGCATTTT. It encodes CASSPDTYSNQPQHF. The rearrangement joins TRBV9 to TRBJ1-5, with D possibly being TRBD1 (5 bases). The germline V gene has CDR1 SGDLS and CDR2 YYNGEE. The length of the CDR3 is 15 residues. Trimming pared 5 bases from V and 0 bases from J, leaving 12 bases between.